The clone carrying this T cell receptor beta chain occurred many times. Germline CDR1 reads MDHEN; CDR2 reads SYDVKM. The CDR3 runs to 15 residues. V was pared by 4 bases and J by 8 bases, with 18 bases between. Clones were sequenced by immunoSEQ multiplex PCR, and TCRdb holds only the in-frame ones, with some missing. The sample shows approximately 400,000 clones, roughly 86% of them seen only once. These data are taken from a study of blood T cell repertoires in COVID-19. The source material was peripheral blood. The TCR was taken from a human donor with acute or convalescent COVID-19. The donor label of this sample is uncertain. This chain connects TRBV28 to TRBJ1-5, with D possibly matching TRBD1 (6 bases). CDR3 protein: CASSSGTRTLKPQHF. The CDR3 DNA reads as TGTGCCAGCAGTTCCGGGACACGTACCTTAAAGCCCCAGCATTTT.